This paragraph reports one T cell receptor beta chain. Data came from immunoSEQ multiplex PCR; TCRdb stores just in-frame clones and leaves some out. The table has 85,000 to 90,000 clones, about 78% seen once. The data derive from a study of radiotherapy plus CTLA-4 blockade in lung cancer. Germline loops: CDR1 SGHTS, CDR2 YDEGEE. This CDR3 has 12 amino acids. The germline V and J ends were trimmed by 4 bases and 7 bases, with 8 bases remaining between them. This TCR was sampled from a human donor with non-small cell lung cancer that progressed on radiotherapy plus ipilimumab. The sample consisted of peripheral blood, taken from a patient treated with radiotherapy plus ipilimumab. The chain is built from TRBV5-8 and TRBJ2-2; D remains unclear. The chain's CDR3 is CASSLVGGELFF. The DNA for the CDR3 is TGTGCCAGCAGCCTAGTTGGCGGGGAGCTGTTTTTT.